These 15 T cell receptor beta chains originate from one sample sequenced in a study of blood T cells in healthy people across ages. The use of a sample-barcoded 5' primer and a J-beta primer mix characterized a second PCR of about 7 to 12 cycles. MiXCR was run by TCRdb on the 5' RACE reads, yielding one entry per CDR3 protein. The sample yields 650,000 to 1,000,000 distinct CDR3 sequences, approximately 35% seen once. Sequenced: blood. The receptor source for this set is a man younger than 35 in good health.

A few counts support this clonotype. The rearrangement uses TRBV7-9 and TRBJ1-4; D uncertain. There are 15 residues in the CDR3. Germline CDR1 is SEHNR and CDR2 is FQNEAQ (reference sequence). Trimming took 2 bases from V and 3 from J, leaving 10 bases between them. CDR3 nucleotide sequence: TGTGCCAGCAGCTTACGGACGGAGTCTAATGAAAAACTGTTTTTT. Translating it yields CASSLRTESNEKLFF.

This clonotype has only a few counts. The chain has TRBV18 and TRBJ2-3, with no clear D. Germline values: CDR1 KGHSH, CDR2 LQKENI. This CDR3 spans 15 amino acids. V was cut by 3 bases and J by 0 bases, with 10 bases left in between. The CDR3 DNA is TGTGCCAGCTCACCTAAGGCAACTAGCACAGATACGCAGTATTTT. The encoded protein is CASSPKATSTDTQYF.

Regarding this clonotype: This may be a read error, as it is one base from a much larger clone. The V gene is TRBV12-3 or TRBV12-4, the J gene TRBJ1-1; TRBD1 agrees at 8 bases. The CDR3 contains 12 residues. V lost 6 bases and J lost 5; bases outside the gene matches: 2. CDR3 nucleotides: TGTGCCAGCAGACGACAGGGGACTGAAGCTTTCTTT. Amino acid sequence: CASRRQGTEAFF.

As for this clonotype: Just one base apart from a much larger clone, this may be a read error. CDR3 sequence (DNA): TGCGCCAGCAGCTTATCCGGGACTACCAAAAACAGTCAGTACTTC. The encoded protein is CASSLSGTTKNSQYF. The chain recombines TRBV5-1 with TRBJ2-4, with 7 bases identical to TRBD2. Germline loops: CDR1 SGHRS, CDR2 YFSETQ. The CDR3 extends over 15 amino acids.

Concerning this clonotype itself: Just one base apart from a much larger clone, this may be a read error. V is TRBV12-3 or TRBV12-4 and J is TRBJ2-1; D remains ambiguous. CDR3 length equals 13 residues. CDR3 nucleotides: TGTGTCAGCAGTTTAAGCGCCCACAATGAGCAGTTCTTC. Its protein is CVSSLSAHNEQFF.

The genes are TRBV9 and TRBJ1-1, with unresolved D. CDR3 length: 13 amino acids. Germline V gene data show CDR1 as SGDLS and CDR2 as YYNGEE. Between the trimmed V and J ends, which lost 0 bases and 6 bases, there was a span of 9 bases. Here the CDR3 reads CASSVDGRPEAFF. The CDR3, as DNA: TGTGCCAGCAGCGTAGACGGGAGGCCTGAAGCTTTCTTT. Full variable domain (outside the CDR3, taken from reference TRBV9 and TRBJ1-1): DSGVTQTPKHLITATGQRVTLRCSPRSGDLSVYWYQQSLDQGLQFLIQYYNGEERAKGNILERFSAQQFPDLHSELNLSSLELGDSALYFCASSVDGRPEAFFGQGTRLTVV.

The rearrangement uses TRBV11-2 and TRBJ2-7; the D gene is possibly TRBD1 (8 bases). Trimming removed 0 bases at V and 7 bases at J, with 16 bases between. This CDR3 has 15 residues. The germline gives CDR1 SGHAT, CDR2 FQNNGV. The DNA of the CDR3 is TGTGCCAGCAGCTTAGATCTACAGGGGGGGAATGAGCAGTACTTC. Translated, it gives CASSLDLQGGNEQYF.

About this clonotype itself: One base away lies a much larger clone, so this may be a sequencing read error. The V and J genes are TRBV15 and TRBJ1-2; D is perhaps TRBD1 (6 bases). Germline V gene lookup returns CDR1 LNHNV and CDR2 YYDKDF (reference sequence). The CDR3 loop spans 13 amino acids. CDR3 coding DNA: TGTGCCACCAGCGGAGACAGGCTCTATGGCTACACCTTC. It specifies CATSGDRLYGYTF. The variable domain in full, completed from reference TRBV15 and TRBJ1-2, reads DAMVIQNPRYQVTQFGKPVTLSCSQTLNHNVMYWYQQKSSQAPKLLFHYYDKDFNNEADTPDNFQSRRPNTSFCFLDIRSPGLGDTAMYLCATSGDRLYGYTFGSGTRLTVV.

V usage is TRBV4-1 and J usage is TRBJ2-5; 10 nucleotides line up with TRBD2. Per the germline V gene, CDR1 is MGHRA and CDR2 is YSYEKL. Trimming cost V 2 bases and J 11 bases; bases outside gene matches: 17. This CDR3 contains 17 residues. The CDR3 loop reads CASSQPASSGGYNEQYF. CDR3 nucleotide sequence: TGCGCCAGCAGCCAACCGGCCTCTAGCGGGGGTTACAATGAGCAGTACTTC.

Points on this clonotype: Likely a read error: the CDR3 ends without its conserved phenylalanine or tryptophan. This rearrangement joins TRBV20-1 to TRBJ1-5; D is perhaps TRBD1 (6 bases). The CDR3 has 12 residues. Per germline, CDR1 DFQATT and CDR2 SNEGSKA (reference sequence). V dropped 2 bases and J dropped 4 bases, with 6 bases sitting between them. CDR3 bases: TGCAGTGCTAGACAGGGGAATCAGCCCCAGCATTTG. Amino acid sequence: CSARQGNQPQHL.

This rearrangement joins TRBV3-1 to TRBJ1-6; the match to TRBD1 covers 11 bases. V trimming: 1 base; J trimming: 9 bases; junction bases outside the gene matches: 5. There are 16 residues in the CDR3. Germline V gene lookup returns CDR1 LGHDT and CDR2 YNNKEL (reference sequence). The CDR3 DNA reads as TGTGCCAGCAGCCAAGCCCGGACAGGGGGCGGTTCACCCCTCCACTTT. Translating gives CASSQARTGGGSPLHF.

The sample holds a few counts of this clonotype. The V call is TRBV20-1, the J call TRBJ1-2; the D gene is possibly TRBD1 (6 bases). This CDR3 has 15 residues. Between the trimmed V and J ends, which lost 3 bases and 2 bases, there was a span of 16 bases. CDR1 is DFQATT and CDR2 is SNEGSKA in the germline V gene (reference sequence). The CDR3 region has the DNA TGCAGTGCTAGGGGGGGGGGCGGTACAAACTATGGCTACACCTTC. It specifies CSARGGGGTNYGYTF.

This clonotype was recorded a few times. The rearrangement links TRBV5-6 to TRBJ2-4, with TRBD1 identical over 7 bases. V gave up 0 bases and J gave up 4 bases; unmatched junction bases: 10. CDR1 SGHDT and CDR2 YYEEEE come from the germline V gene. This CDR3 is built from 17 residues. In DNA form, the CDR3 reads TGTGCCAGCAGCTTGGGGGACAGAGTGCTGGCGAAAAACATTCAGTACTTC. It encodes CASSLGDRVLAKNIQYF.

This clonotype has more than one count but fewer than ten. The rearrangement joins TRBV7-9 to TRBJ1-2; D possibly corresponds to TRBD1 (6 bases). This CDR3 is built from 13 residues. Germline CDR1 reads SEHNR; CDR2 reads FQNEAQ (reference sequence). Trimming removed 5 bases at V and 4 bases at J, with 11 bases between. CDR3 DNA sequence: TGTGCCAGCAGCGATACAGGGTTCTATGGCTACACCTTC. Translation: CASSDTGFYGYTF.

The V call is TRBV5-1, the J call TRBJ2-3; D is unresolved. This CDR3 comprises 12 residues. Per germline, CDR1 SGHRS and CDR2 YFSETQ. V lost 2 bases to trimming and J lost 5 bases, with 6 bases between them. The CDR3: CASSFSLDTQYF. In nucleotides, the CDR3 is TGCGCCAGCAGCTTCAGTTTAGATACGCAGTATTTT.